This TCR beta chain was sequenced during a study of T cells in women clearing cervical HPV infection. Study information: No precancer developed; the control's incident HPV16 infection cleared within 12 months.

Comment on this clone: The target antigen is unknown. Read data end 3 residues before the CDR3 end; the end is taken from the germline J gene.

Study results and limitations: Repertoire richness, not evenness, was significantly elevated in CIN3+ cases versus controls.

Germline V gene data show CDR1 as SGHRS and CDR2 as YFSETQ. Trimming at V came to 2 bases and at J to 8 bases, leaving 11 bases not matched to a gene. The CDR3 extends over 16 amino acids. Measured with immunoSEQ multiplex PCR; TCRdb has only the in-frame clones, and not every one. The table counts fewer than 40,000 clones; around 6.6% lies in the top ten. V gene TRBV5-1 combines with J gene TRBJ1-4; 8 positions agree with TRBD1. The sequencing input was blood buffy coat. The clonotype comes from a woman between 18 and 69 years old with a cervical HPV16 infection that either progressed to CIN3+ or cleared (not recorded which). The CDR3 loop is CASSFQGGQVKEKLFF. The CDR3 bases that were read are TGCGCCAGCAGCTTCCAAGGGGGACAGGTCAAAGAAAAA.